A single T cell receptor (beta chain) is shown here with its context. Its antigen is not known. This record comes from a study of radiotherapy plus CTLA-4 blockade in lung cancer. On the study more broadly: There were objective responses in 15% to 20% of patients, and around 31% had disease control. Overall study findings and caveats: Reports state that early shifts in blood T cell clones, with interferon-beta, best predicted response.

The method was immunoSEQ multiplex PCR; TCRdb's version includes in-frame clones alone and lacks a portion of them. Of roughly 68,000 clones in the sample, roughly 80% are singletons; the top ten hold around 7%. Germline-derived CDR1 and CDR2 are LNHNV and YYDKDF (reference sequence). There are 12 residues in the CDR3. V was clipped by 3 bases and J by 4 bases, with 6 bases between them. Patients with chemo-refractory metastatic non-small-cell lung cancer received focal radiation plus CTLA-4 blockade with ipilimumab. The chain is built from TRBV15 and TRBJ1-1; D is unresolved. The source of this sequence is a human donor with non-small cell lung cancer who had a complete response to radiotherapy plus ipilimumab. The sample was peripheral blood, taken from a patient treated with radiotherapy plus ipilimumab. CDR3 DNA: TGTGCCACCAGCAGGGAGGCCACTGAAGCTTTCTTT. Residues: CATSREATEAFF.